This entry describes one TCR beta chain. This sample includes further DNA sequences coding for the same CDR3. The sample belongs to a study of shared clonotypes between healthy human individuals. Some clones are missing from TCRdb's copy, which holds only in-frame ones; the method was immunoSEQ multiplex PCR. The sample shows about 2.3 million clones, roughly 92% of them seen only once. The CDR3 is 15 amino acids. J lost 0 bases, V lost 0 bases, and 0 bases had no gene match. CDR1 and CDR2 from the germline V gene are SGHAT and FQNNGV. The TCR originated in a man between 18 and 35 years old in good health. Some clones in this sample may be carry-over from other donors' samples. This rearrangement joins TRBV11-2 to TRBJ2-3, with TRBD1 matching 7 bases. The specimen was naive CD4+ T cells from PBMCs. The subset here: CD45RA+ positively selected. The CDR3 nucleotides read TGTGCCAGCAGCTTAGACAGGGGGAGCACAGATACGCAGTATTTT. Translating it yields CASSLDRGSTDTQYF. Full variable domain (outside the CDR3, taken from reference TRBV11-2 and TRBJ2-3): EAGVAQSPRYKIIEKRQSVAFWCNPISGHATLYWYQQILGQGPKLLIQFQNNGVVDDSQLPKDRFSAERLKGVDSTLKIQPAKLEDSAVYLCASSLDRGSTDTQYFGPGTRLTVL.